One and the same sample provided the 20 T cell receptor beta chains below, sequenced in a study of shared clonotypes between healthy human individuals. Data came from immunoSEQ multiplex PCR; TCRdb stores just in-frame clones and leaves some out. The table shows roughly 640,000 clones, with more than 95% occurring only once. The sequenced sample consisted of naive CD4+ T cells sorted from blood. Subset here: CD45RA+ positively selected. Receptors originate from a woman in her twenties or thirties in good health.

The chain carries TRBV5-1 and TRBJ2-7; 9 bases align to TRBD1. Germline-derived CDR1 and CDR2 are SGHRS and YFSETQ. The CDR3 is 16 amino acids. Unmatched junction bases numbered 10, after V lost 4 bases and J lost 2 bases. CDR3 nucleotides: TGCGCCAGCAGCCTAGGGGGGACAGGGCCAGCCTACGAGCAGTACTTC. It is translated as CASSLGGTGPAYEQYF.

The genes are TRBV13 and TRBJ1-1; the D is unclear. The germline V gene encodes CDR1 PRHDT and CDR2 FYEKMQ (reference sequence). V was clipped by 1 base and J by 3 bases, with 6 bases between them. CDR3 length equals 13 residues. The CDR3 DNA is TGTGCCAGCAGCTTAGACCGGGACACTGAAGCTTTCTTT. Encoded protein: CASSLDRDTEAFF.

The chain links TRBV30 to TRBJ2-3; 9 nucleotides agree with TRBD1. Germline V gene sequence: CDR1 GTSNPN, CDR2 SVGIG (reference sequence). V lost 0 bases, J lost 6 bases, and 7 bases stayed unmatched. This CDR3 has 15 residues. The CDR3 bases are TGTGCCTGGAGTGTCCTACAGGGGGCCTCTGATACGCAGTATTTT. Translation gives CAWSVLQGASDTQYF.

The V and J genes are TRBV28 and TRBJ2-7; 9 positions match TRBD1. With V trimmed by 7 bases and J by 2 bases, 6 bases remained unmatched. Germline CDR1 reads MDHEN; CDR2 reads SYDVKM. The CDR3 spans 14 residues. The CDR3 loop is CASKTGGAPYEQYF. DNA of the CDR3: TGTGCCAGCAAAACAGGGGGCGCCCCCTACGAGCAGTACTTC.

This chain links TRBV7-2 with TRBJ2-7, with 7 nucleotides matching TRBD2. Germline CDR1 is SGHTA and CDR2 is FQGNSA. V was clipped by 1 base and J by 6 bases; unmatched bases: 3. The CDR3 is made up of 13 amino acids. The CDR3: CASSLVWGGEQYF. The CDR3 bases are TGTGCCAGCAGCTTAGTGTGGGGGGGCGAGCAGTACTTC.

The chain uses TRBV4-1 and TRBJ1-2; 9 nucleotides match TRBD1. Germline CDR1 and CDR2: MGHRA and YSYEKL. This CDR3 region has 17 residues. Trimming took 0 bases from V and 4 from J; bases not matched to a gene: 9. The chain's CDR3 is CASSQEGVTGGIYGYTF. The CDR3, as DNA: TGCGCCAGCAGCCAAGAAGGAGTGACAGGGGGTATCTATGGCTACACCTTC.

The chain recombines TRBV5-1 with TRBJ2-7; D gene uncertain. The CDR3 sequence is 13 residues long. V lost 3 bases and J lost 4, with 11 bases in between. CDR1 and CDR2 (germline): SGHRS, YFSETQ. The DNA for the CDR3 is TGCGCCAGCAGCTATACAGCGAATTACGAGCAGTACTTC. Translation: CASSYTANYEQYF.

CDR3 DNA sequence: TGTGCCAGCAGCGTAGGAAACATCCGCACAGATACGCAGTATTTT. This sequence encodes CASSVGNIRTDTQYF. This sequence joins TRBV9 and TRBJ2-3; unclear D gene. V lost 0 bases, J lost 1 base, and 9 bases lay in between. Germline V lookup: CDR1 SGDLS, CDR2 YYNGEE. The CDR3 spans 15 residues.

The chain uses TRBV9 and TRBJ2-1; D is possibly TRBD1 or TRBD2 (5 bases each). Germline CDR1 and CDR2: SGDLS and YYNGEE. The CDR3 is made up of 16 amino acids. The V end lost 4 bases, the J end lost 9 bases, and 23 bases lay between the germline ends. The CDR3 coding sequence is TGTGCCAGCAGCCCAGAACCGGGACCCCCAGGAGGTGAGCAGTTCTTC. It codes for CASSPEPGPPGGEQFF.

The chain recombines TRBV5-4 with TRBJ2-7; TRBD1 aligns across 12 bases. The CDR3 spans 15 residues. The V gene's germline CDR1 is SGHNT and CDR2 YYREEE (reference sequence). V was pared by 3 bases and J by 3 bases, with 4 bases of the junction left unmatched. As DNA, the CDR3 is TGTGCCAGCAGCTGGGGGACAGGGGGCTTCTACGAGCAGTACTTC. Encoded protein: CASSWGTGGFYEQYF.

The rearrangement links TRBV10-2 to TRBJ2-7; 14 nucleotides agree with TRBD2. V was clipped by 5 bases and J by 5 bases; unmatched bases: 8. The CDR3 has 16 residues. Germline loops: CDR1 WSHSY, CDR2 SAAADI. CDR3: CASSMGLAGDSDEQYF. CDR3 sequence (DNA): TGCGCCAGCAGTATGGGACTAGCGGGAGACAGCGACGAGCAGTACTTC.

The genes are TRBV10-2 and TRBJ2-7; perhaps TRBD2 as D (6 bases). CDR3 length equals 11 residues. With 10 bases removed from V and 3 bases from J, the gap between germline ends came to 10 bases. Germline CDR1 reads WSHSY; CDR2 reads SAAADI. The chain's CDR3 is CATLSGYEQYF. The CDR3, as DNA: TGCGCCACCCTTAGCGGCTACGAGCAGTACTTC.

This CDR3 is CASSRFDQETQYF. CDR3 bases: TGTGCCAGCAGTAGGTTTGATCAAGAGACCCAGTACTTC. This chain connects TRBV28 to TRBJ2-5; D gene uncertain. V was cut by 5 bases and J by 2 bases, with 9 bases left in between. The CDR3 sequence is 13 residues long. Germline values: CDR1 MDHEN, CDR2 SYDVKM.

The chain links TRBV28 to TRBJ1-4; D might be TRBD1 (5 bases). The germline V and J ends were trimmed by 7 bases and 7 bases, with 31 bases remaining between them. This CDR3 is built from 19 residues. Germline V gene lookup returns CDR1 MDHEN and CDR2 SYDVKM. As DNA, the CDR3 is TGTGCCAGCACCCGCCTAGCGGCAGGGCAGCCTAGTCGGGTTGAAAAACTGTTTTTT. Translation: CASTRLAAGQPSRVEKLFF. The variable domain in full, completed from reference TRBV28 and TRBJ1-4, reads DVKVTQSSRYLVKRTGEKVFLECVQDMDHENMFWYRQDPGLGLRLIYFSYDVKMKEKGDIPEGYSVSREKKERFSLILESASTNQTSMYLCASTRLAAGQPSRVEKLFFGSGTQLSVL.

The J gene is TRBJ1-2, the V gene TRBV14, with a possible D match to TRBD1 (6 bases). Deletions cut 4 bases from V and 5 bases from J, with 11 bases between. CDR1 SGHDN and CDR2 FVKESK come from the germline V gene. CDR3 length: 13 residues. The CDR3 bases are TGTGCCAGCAGCCCAGGGGAGTATTATGGCTACACCTTC. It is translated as CASSPGEYYGYTF.

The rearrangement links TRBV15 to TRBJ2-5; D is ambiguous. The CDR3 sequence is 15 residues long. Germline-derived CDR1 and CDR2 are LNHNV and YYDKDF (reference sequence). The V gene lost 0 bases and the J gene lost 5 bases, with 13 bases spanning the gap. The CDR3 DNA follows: TGTGCCACCAGCAGAGATCTCTACAGCGTCGAGACCCAGTACTTC. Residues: CATSRDLYSVETQYF.

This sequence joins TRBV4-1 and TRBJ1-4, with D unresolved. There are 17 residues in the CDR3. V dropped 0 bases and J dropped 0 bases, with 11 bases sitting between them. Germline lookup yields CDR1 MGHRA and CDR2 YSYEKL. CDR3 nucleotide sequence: TGCGCCAGCAGCCAAGAAGGTTCCGTTGCAACTAATGAAAAACTGTTTTTT. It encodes CASSQEGSVATNEKLFF.

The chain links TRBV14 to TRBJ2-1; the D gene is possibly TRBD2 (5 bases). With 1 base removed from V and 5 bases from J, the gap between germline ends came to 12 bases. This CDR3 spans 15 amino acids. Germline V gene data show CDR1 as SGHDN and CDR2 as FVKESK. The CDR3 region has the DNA TGTGCCAGCAGCCAAGTGGCGGACTGGCACAATGAGCAGTTCTTC. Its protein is CASSQVADWHNEQFF.

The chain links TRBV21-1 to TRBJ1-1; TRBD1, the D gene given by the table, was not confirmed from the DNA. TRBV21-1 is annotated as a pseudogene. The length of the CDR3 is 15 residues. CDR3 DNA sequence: TGTGCCAGCAGCAAATGGGGACATTTGAACACTGAAGCTTTCTTT. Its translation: CASSKWGHLNTEAFF.

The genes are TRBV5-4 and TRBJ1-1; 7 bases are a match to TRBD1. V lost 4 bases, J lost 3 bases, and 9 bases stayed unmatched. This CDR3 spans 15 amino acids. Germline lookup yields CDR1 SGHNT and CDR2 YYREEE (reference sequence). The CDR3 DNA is TGTGCCAGCAGCCCAACACAGGGGACGGACACTGAAGCTTTCTTT. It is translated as CASSPTQGTDTEAFF.